Below, 19 T cell receptor beta chains from the same sample are listed, as sequenced in a study of cytomegalovirus exposure and HLA in healthy donors. Primers for the PCR totalled 60 Vbeta and 13 Jbeta. The table came from immunoSEQ multiplex PCR; TCRdb's copy has only in-frame clones and leaves some out. This table has around 120,000 clones, roughly 80% appearing once. Sequenced: PBMCs. Receptors were obtained from a man aged 60 to 75 in good health and CMV-seropositive.

The chain couples TRBV5-1 to TRBJ2-1, with 11 positions matching TRBD2. The germline gives CDR1 SGHRS, CDR2 YFSETQ. V was pared by 6 bases and J by 0 bases, with 11 bases of the junction left unmatched. This CDR3 spans 18 amino acids. CDR3 region: CASKGLADEASSYNEQFF. The CDR3 DNA sequence: TGCGCCAGCAAGGGACTAGCGGACGAAGCCAGCTCCTACAATGAGCAGTTCTTC.

V and J are TRBV5-1 and TRBJ2-7; possibly TRBD2 for D (5 bases). Per the germline V gene, CDR1 is SGHRS and CDR2 is YFSETQ. CDR3 length: 13 residues. V was trimmed by 0 bases and J by 5 bases, leaving 9 bases between them. The CDR3 protein is CASSLVLANEQYF. CDR3 in DNA: TGCGCCAGCAGCTTGGTCCTAGCTAACGAGCAGTACTTC.

V gene TRBV6-5 combines with J gene TRBJ2-3; a weak D match, TRBD1 (6 bases). This CDR3 has 13 residues. The germline V gene has CDR1 MNHEY and CDR2 SVGAGI. Trimming pared 4 bases from V and 8 bases from J, leaving 13 bases between. The CDR3 sequence is CASSLGAPGTQYF. DNA of the CDR3: TGTGCCAGCAGTTTGGGGGCCCCCGGTACGCAGTATTTT.

The chain uses TRBV9 and TRBJ1-2; the D is unclear. V lost 0 bases and J lost 3, with 12 bases in between. Germline V gene lookup returns CDR1 SGDLS and CDR2 YYNGEE. The length of the CDR3 is 15 residues. In nucleotides, the CDR3 is TGTGCCAGCAGCGTAGAGGCGGGAGTGCACTATGGCTACACCTTC. Its protein is CASSVEAGVHYGYTF.

The V and J genes are TRBV5-1 and TRBJ1-1; the match to TRBD1 covers 7 bases. Trimming cost V 4 bases and J 5 bases; bases outside gene matches: 5. The CDR3 spans 13 residues. Germline CDR1 is SGHRS and CDR2 is YFSETQ. The CDR3 DNA reads TGCGCCAGCAGCCTAGGGGGCGAGACTGAAGCTTTCTTT. This encodes CASSLGGETEAFF.

The rearrangement uses TRBV7-9 and TRBJ2-5, with TRBD2 as a possible D gene (5 bases). Looked up from germline, CDR1 is SEHNR and CDR2 is FQNEAQ (reference sequence). Trimming pared 0 bases from V and 5 bases from J, leaving 10 bases between. The CDR3 has 14 amino acids. The CDR3 coding sequence is TGTGCCAGCAGCTTAGCGGGAGCAGCTGAGACCCAGTACTTC. Translated: CASSLAGAAETQYF.

In its sample, this clone was seen once. The chain employs TRBV18 and TRBJ2-2; the match to TRBD1 covers 7 bases. The CDR3 contains 14 residues. V shed 4 bases and J 5 bases; nucleotides not matched to a gene: 4. Germline V CDR1 and CDR2: KGHSH, LQKENI. CDR3 coding DNA: TGTGCCAGCTCACTTGGACAGGCGACCGGGGAGCTGTTTTTT. Protein product: CASSLGQATGELFF.

J is TRBJ2-6 and V is TRBV5-1, with 7 bases identical to TRBD1. V was pared by 4 bases and J by 0 bases, with 4 bases of the junction left unmatched. Looked up from germline, CDR1 is SGHRS and CDR2 is YFSETQ. This CDR3 has 16 amino acids. CDR3: CASSRTGTSGANVLTF. CDR3 DNA: TGCGCCAGCAGCAGGACAGGTACCTCTGGGGCCAACGTCCTGACTTTC. Full variable domain (remainder filled in from reference TRBV5-1 and TRBJ2-6): KAGVTQTPRYLIKTRGQQVTLSCSPISGHRSVSWYQQTPGQGLQFLFEYFSETQRNKGNFPGRFSGRQFSNSRSEMNVSTLELGDSALYLCASSRTGTSGANVLTFGAGSRLTVL.

This chain links TRBV6-6 with TRBJ2-3; no firm D call. The ends were cut back, 10 bases at V and 3 bases at J, with 5 bases in the middle. This CDR3 region has 10 residues. Germline CDR1 reads MNHNY; CDR2 reads SVGAGI (reference sequence). CDR3 in DNA: TGTGCCACTTATACAGATACGCAGTATTTT. Encoded protein: CATYTDTQYF.

This clone showed up just a few times. The J gene is TRBJ2-3, the V gene TRBV11-2, with 10 bases that match TRBD2. Germline V gene data show CDR1 as SGHAT and CDR2 as FQNNGV. The ends lost 2 bases at V and 5 bases at J; junction bases unmatched: 10. There are 17 residues in the CDR3. CDR3 DNA sequence: TGTGCCAGCAGCTTATTGGGGGCTAGCGGGGGAGAAGATACGCAGTATTTT. It is translated as CASSLLGASGGEDTQYF.

The chain employs TRBV6-1 and TRBJ2-4, with D maybe TRBD1 (6 bases). The CDR3 covers 16 residues. Between the trimmed V and J ends, which lost 4 bases and 0 bases, there was a span of 13 bases. Germline values: CDR1 MNHNS, CDR2 SASEGT. CDR3 sequence (DNA): TGTGCCAGCAGTGCCTACAGGGATCCAGCCAAAAACATTCAGTACTTC. Protein product: CASSAYRDPAKNIQYF.

V and J are TRBV28 and TRBJ1-4; weak D call: TRBD1 (5 bases). The V end lost 7 bases, the J end lost 3 bases, and 15 bases lay between the germline ends. Per germline, CDR1 MDHEN and CDR2 SYDVKM. CDR3 length: 15 residues. The CDR3 loop is CASNVRTPPNEKLFF. The CDR3 nucleotides read TGTGCCAGCAACGTCCGGACACCCCCTAATGAAAAACTGTTTTTT. The variable domain in full, completed from reference TRBV28 and TRBJ1-4, reads DVKVTQSSRYLVKRTGEKVFLECVQDMDHENMFWYRQDPGLGLRLIYFSYDVKMKEKGDIPEGYSVSREKKERFSLILESASTNQTSMYLCASNVRTPPNEKLFFGSGTQLSVL.

The CDR3 DNA reads as TGTGCCAGCAGCGTAGCAGGGGCCCTAGGTGAAAAACTGTTTTTT. It codes for CASSVAGALGEKLFF. The J gene is TRBJ1-4, the V gene TRBV9; possibly TRBD1 for D (6 bases). The germline V gene encodes CDR1 SGDLS and CDR2 YYNGEE. V dropped 0 bases and J dropped 7 bases, with 13 bases sitting between them. The CDR3 sequence is 15 residues long. Full variable domain (remainder filled in from reference TRBV9 and TRBJ1-4): DSGVTQTPKHLITATGQRVTLRCSPRSGDLSVYWYQQSLDQGLQFLIQYYNGEERAKGNILERFSAQQFPDLHSELNLSSLELGDSALYFCASSVAGALGEKLFFGSGTQLSVL.

The chain recombines TRBV5-1 with TRBJ2-1, with D possibly TRBD1 on 7 matching bases. Trimming pared 3 bases from V and 5 bases from J, leaving 18 bases between. The CDR3 spans 16 residues. Germline CDR1 is SGHRS and CDR2 is YFSETQ. CDR3 in DNA: TGCGCCAGCAGCTACGGAGGGGGCGAGCGGCACAATGAGCAGTTCTTC. Residues: CASSYGGGERHNEQFF.

V is TRBV10-2 and J is TRBJ1-2, with 8 bases identical to TRBD1. Germline assignment: CDR1 WSHSY and CDR2 SAAADI. J was trimmed by 0 bases and V by 3 bases; bases with no gene match: 3. This CDR3 contains 15 residues. CDR3 protein: CASSDSDRANYGYTF. The CDR3 DNA reads TGCGCCAGCAGTGACTCGGACAGGGCTAACTATGGCTACACCTTC.

The chain recombines TRBV6-1 with TRBJ2-7, with 7 bases aligning to TRBD1. The J segment lost 2 bases and the V segment lost 11 bases, leaving 6 bases of the junction unmatched. The V gene's germline CDR1 is MNHNS and CDR2 SASEGT. The CDR3 extends over 12 amino acids. CDR3 residues: CALSQGAYEQYF. DNA of the CDR3: TGTGCCCTAAGCCAGGGGGCCTACGAGCAGTACTTC.

The gene calls are TRBV5-1 and TRBJ2-1; 9 bases match TRBD2. Germline V gene sequence: CDR1 SGHRS, CDR2 YFSETQ. The CDR3 runs 15 residues. Losses at the gene ends were 0 bases for V and 7 bases for J; bases not matched to a gene: 5. The chain's CDR3 is CASSLEVAGANEQFF. CDR3 bases: TGCGCCAGCAGCTTGGAGGTAGCGGGGGCAAATGAGCAGTTCTTC.

Regarding this clone: At one end, the junction sequence differs from germline, possibly due to a read error. The chain uses TRBV5-1 and TRBJ1-2; D is unclear. The CDR3 length is 12 residues. Germline assignment: CDR1 SGHRS and CDR2 YFSETQ. The CDR3 nucleotides are TGCGCTAGCAGCTTGGCCAGCGACCACCCCACCTTC. Its translation is CASSLASDHPTF.

This chain links TRBV11-3 with TRBJ2-2; TRBD2 might be the D (5 bases). Trimming removed 5 bases at V and 3 bases at J, with 10 bases between. Germline loops: CDR1 SGHNT, CDR2 YENEEA. This CDR3 has 14 amino acids. The CDR3 DNA sequence: TGTGCCAGCAGCCCGGACTTATACACCGGGGAGCTGTTTTTT. Protein product: CASSPDLYTGELFF.